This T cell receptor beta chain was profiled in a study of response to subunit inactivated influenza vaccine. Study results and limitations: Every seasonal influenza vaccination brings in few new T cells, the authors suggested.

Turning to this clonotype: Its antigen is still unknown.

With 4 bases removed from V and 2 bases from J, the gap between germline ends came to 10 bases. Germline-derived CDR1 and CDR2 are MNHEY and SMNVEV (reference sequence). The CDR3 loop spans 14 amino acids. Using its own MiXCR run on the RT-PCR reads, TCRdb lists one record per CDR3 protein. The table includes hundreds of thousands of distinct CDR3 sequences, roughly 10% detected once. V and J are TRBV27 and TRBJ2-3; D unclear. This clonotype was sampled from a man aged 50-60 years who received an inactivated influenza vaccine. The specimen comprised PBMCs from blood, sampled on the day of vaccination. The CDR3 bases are TGTGCCAGCAGTTCGGCGAGGTTCACAGATACGCAGTATTTT. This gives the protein CASSSARFTDTQYF.